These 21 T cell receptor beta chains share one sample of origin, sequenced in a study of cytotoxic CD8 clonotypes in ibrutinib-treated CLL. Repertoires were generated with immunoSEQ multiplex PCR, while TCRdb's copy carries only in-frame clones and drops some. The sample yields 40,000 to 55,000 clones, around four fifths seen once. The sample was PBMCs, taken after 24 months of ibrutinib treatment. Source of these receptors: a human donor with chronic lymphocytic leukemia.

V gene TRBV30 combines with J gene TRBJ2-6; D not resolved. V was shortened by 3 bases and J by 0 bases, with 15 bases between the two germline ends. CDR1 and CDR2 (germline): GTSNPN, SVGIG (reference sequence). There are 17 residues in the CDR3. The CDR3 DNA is TGTGCCTGGAGCTCAAATTTTATTGGCTCTGGGGCCAACGTCCTGACTTTC. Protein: CAWSSNFIGSGANVLTF.

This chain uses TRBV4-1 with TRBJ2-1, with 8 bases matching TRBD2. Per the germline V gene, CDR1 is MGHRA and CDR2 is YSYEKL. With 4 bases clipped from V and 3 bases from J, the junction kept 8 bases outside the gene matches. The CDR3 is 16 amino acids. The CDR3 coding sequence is TGCGCCAGCAGCCCTGCGACTAGCGCGTTCTACAATGAGCAGTTCTTC. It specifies CASSPATSAFYNEQFF.

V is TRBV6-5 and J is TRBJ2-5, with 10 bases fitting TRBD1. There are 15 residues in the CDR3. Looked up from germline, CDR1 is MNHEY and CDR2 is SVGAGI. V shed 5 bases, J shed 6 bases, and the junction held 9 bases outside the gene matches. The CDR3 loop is CASSPRQGARQTQYF. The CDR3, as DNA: TGTGCCAGCAGTCCCCGACAGGGGGCAAGACAGACCCAGTACTTC.

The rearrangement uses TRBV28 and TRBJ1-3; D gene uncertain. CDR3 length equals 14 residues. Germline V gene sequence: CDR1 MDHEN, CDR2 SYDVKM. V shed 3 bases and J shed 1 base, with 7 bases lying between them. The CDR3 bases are TGTGCCAGCAGTTTCACCAGGTCTGGAAACACCATATATTTT. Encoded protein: CASSFTRSGNTIYF.

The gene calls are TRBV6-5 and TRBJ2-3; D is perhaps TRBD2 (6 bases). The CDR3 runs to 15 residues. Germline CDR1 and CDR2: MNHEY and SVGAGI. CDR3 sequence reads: CATLISGSSTDTQYF. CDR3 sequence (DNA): TGTGCAACCTTAATAAGCGGGTCTAGCACAGATACGCAGTATTTT.

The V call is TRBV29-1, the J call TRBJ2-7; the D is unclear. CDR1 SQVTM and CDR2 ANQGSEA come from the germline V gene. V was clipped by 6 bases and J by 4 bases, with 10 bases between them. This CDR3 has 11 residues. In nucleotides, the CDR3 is TGCAGCGTAGTTCTGGGGTACGAGCAGTACTTC. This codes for CSVVLGYEQYF.

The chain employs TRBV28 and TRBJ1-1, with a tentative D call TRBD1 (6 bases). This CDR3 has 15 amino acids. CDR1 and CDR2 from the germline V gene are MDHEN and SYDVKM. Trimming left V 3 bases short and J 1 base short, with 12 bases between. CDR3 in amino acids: CASSLGGGGNTEAFF. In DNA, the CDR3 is TGTGCCAGCAGTTTGGGGGGCGGGGGGAACACTGAAGCTTTCTTT.

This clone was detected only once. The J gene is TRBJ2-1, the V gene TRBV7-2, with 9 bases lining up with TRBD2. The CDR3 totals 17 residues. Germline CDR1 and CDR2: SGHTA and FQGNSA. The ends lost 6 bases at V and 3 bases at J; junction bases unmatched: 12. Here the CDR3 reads CASRGPLAGADYNEQFF. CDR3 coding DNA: TGTGCCAGCAGGGGGCCCTTAGCGGGAGCCGACTACAATGAGCAGTTCTTC.

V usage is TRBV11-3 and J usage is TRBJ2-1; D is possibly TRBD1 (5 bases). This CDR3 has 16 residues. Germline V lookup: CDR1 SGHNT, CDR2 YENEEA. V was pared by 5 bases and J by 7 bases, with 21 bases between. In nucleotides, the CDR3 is TGTGCCAGCAGCCCTTTGACAGATGTAACAAGTAATGAGCAGTTCTTC. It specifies CASSPLTDVTSNEQFF.

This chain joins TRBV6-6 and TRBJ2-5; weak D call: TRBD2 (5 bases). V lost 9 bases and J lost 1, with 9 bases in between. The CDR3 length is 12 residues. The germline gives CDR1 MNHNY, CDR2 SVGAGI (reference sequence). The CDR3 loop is CASQLGQETQYF. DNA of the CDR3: TGTGCCAGTCAACTAGGCCAAGAGACCCAGTACTTC.

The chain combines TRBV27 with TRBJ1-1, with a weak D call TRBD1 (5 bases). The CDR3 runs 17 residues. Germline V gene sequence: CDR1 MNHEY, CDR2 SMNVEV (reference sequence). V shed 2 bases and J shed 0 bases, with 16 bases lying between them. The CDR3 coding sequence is TGTGCCAGCAGTTTACGGGGCTCTCGGGGTCTGAACACTGAAGCTTTCTTT. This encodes CASSLRGSRGLNTEAFF.

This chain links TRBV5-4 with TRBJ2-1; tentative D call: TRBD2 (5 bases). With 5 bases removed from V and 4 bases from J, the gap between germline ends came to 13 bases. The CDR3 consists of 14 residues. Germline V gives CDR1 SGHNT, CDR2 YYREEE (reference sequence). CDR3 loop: CASRYPGEYNEQFF. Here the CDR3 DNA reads TGTGCCAGCAGGTACCCCGGGGAGTACAATGAGCAGTTCTTC.

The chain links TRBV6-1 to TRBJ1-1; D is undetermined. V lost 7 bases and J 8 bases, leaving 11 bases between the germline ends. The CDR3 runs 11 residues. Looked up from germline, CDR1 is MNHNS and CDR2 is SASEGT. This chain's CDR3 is CASTGVKEAFF. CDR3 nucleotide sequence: TGTGCCAGCACCGGGGTCAAGGAAGCTTTCTTT.

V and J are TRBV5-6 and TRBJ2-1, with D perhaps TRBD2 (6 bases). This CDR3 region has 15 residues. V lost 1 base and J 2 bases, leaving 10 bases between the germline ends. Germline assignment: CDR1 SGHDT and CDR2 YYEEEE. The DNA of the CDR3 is TGTGCCAGCAGCTTGCGCGGGACCGCCTACAATGAGCAGTTCTTC. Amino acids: CASSLRGTAYNEQFF.

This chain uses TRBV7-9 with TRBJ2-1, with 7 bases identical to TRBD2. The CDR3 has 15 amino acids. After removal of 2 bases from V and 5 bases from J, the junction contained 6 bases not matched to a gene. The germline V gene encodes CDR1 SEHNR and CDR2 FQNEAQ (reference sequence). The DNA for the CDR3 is TGTGCCAGCAGCTTAAGCCTAGCGGCAGACAATGAGCAGTTCTTC. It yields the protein CASSLSLAADNEQFF.

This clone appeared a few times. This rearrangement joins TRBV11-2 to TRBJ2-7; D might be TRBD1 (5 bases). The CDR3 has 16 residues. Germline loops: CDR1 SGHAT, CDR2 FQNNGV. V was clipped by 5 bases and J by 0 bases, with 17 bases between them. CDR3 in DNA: TGTGCCAGCAGCCCCGTTAGCCGGACAACCTCCTACGAGCAGTACTTC. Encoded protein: CASSPVSRTTSYEQYF.

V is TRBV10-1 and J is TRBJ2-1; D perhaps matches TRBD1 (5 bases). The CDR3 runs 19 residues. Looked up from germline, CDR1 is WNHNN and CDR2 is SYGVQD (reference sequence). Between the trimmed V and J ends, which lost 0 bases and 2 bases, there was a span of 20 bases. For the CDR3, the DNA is TGCGCCAGCAGTGAGTCAAGGGGCGATCGGCGGATGACCTACAATGAGCAGTTCTTC. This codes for CASSESRGDRRMTYNEQFF.

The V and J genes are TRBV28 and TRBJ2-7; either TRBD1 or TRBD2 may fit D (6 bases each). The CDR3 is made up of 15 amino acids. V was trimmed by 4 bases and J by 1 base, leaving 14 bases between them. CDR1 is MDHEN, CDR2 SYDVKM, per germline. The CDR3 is CASSSRGGGSYEQYF. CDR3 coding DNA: TGTGCCAGCAGTTCCCGAGGAGGGGGTTCCTACGAGCAGTACTTC.

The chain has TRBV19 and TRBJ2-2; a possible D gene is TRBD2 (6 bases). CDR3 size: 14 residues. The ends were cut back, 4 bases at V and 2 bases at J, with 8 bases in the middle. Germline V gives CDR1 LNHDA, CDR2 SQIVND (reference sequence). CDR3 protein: CASSSGTNTGELFF. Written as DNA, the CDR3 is TGTGCCAGTAGTAGCGGGACTAACACCGGGGAGCTGTTTTTT.

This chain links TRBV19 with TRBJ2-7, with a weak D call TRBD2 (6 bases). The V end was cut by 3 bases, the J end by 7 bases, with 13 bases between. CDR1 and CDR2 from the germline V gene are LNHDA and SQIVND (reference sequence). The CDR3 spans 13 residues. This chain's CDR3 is CASSIGPGGEQYF. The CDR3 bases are TGTGCCAGTAGTATTGGGCCCGGGGGAGAGCAGTACTTC.

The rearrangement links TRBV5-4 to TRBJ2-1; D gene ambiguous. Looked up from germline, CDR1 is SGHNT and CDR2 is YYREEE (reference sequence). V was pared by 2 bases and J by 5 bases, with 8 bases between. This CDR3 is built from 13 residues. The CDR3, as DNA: TGTGCCAGCAGCTTTTACAGAAACAATGAGCAGTTCTTC. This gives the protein CASSFYRNNEQFF.